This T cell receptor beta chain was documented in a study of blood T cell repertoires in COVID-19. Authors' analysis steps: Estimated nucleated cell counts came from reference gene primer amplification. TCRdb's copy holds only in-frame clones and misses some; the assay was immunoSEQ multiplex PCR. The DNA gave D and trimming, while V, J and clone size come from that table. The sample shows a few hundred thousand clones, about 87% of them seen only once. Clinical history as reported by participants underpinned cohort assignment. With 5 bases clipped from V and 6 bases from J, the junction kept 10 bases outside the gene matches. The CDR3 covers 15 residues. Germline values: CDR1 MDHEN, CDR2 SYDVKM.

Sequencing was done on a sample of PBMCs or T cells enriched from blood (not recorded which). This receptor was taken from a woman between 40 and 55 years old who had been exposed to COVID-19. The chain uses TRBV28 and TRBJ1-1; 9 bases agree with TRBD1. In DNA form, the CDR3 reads TGTGCCAGCAGTCCCCGGGACAGGGTGTACGCTGAAGCTTTCTTT. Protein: CASSPRDRVYAEAFF. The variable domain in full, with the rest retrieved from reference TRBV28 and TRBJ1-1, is DVKVTQSSRYLVKRTGEKVFLECVQDMDHENMFWYRQDPGLGLRLIYFSYDVKMKEKGDIPEGYSVSREKKERFSLILESASTNQTSMYLCASSPRDRVYAEAFFGQGTRLTVV.